These T cell receptor beta chains were read from a single sample in a study of T-cell reconstitution after alpha-beta-depleted transplantation in children. TCRdb called the PCR reads again in MiXCR, with one record for every CDR3 protein. There are about 600,000 distinct CDR3 sequences in the sample; 10% to 13% occur only once, and around 4% lies in the top ten. The sample in question was PBMCs from the stem cell graft donor, obtained from the stem cell graft. The receptor set was obtained from a human donor who donated a stem cell graft to a child with acute myeloid leukemia. The CDR3 runs from the conserved cysteine through the conserved F or W. The D gene is left open where the match is weak. Size values are once, few and many counts, or a class for expanded clones, and some rows have none.

v_gene	j_gene	abundance	d_gene	CDR3aa	CDR3nt
TRBV5-5	TRBJ2-7	.	TRBD2	CASSLGGRTISYEQYF	TGTGCCAGCAGCTTGGGCGGGAGGACCATCTCCTACGAGCAGTACTTC
TRBV6-5	TRBJ2-3	many	.	CASSPGFDTQYF	TGTGCCAGCAGTCCCGGGTTCGATACGCAGTATTTT
TRBV28	TRBJ1-1	.	TRBD1	CASSFSPGAVTGGTEAFF	TGTGCCAGCAGTTTTTCACCCGGGGCTGTTACAGGGGGCACTGAAGCTTTCTTT
TRBV7-2	TRBJ2-1	many	TRBD2	CASSATSVRNNEQFF	TGTGCCAGCAGCGCGACTAGCGTTAGGAACAATGAGCAGTTCTTC
TRBV7-2	TRBJ2-4	few	.	CASSLQSTRDIQYF	TGTGCCAGCAGCTTGCAGTCGACGCGAGACATTCAGTACTTC
TRBV20-1	TRBJ2-3	.	.	CSARGVSNTDTQYF	TGCAGTGCTAGGGGAGTTTCGAACACAGATACGCAGTATTTT
TRBV6-2/TRBV6-3	TRBJ2-7	few	.	CASSYSPGSISYEQYF	TGTGCCAGCAGTTACTCGCCAGGCTCTATCTCCTACGAGCAGTACTTC
TRBV19	TRBJ1-2	many	.	CASSGHAGYGYTF	TGTGCCAGTAGTGGGCACGCTGGCTATGGCTACACCTTC
TRBV2	TRBJ2-2	few	.	CASSLKSQYTGELFF	TGTGCCAGCAGTCTCAAAAGTCAATACACCGGGGAGCTGTTTTTT
TRBV27	TRBJ2-5	many	.	CASSQETQYF	TGTGCCAGCAGTCAGGAGACCCAGTACTTC
TRBV28	TRBJ2-5	many	.	CATKRSGRETQYF	TGTGCCACGAAAAGGTCGGGGCGAGAGACCCAGTACTTC
TRBV10-3	TRBJ2-3	many	TRBD2	CAIGGTSATDTQYF	TGTGCCATCGGCGGGACTAGCGCCACAGATACGCAGTATTTT
TRBV12-1	TRBJ2-1	.	.	CASSRRGEFYNEQFF	TGTGCCAGCAGCCGCCGGGGGGAATTTTACAATGAGCAGTTCTTC
TRBV27	TRBJ2-1	.	.	CASSFFDIRNNNEQFF	TGTGCCAGCAGTTTCTTCGACATTCGGAACAACAATGAGCAGTTCTTC
TRBV12-3/TRBV12-4	TRBJ2-2	many	.	CASSPRSTNTGELFF	TGTGCCAGCAGTCCCCGGAGCACGAACACCGGGGAGCTGTTTTTT
TRBV20-1	TRBJ2-7	few	TRBD2	CSALSGRGLYEQYF	TGCAGTGCTCTTAGCGGGAGGGGGCTCTACGAGCAGTACTTC
TRBV12-3/TRBV12-4	TRBJ2-5	many	TRBD2	CASRASGGETQYF	TGTGCCAGCAGGGCCTCGGGGGGAGAGACCCAGTACTTC
TRBV20-1	TRBJ2-1	few	TRBD2	CSARGTSGNTYNEQFF	TGCAGTGCTAGGGGGACTAGCGGGAACACCTACAATGAGCAGTTCTTC
TRBV9	TRBJ1-1	many	.	CASSFAVNTEAFF	TGTGCCAGCAGCTTCGCAGTGAACACTGAAGCTTTCTTT
TRBV7-9	TRBJ2-7	.	.	CASSPGRVGEQYF	TGTGCCAGCAGCCCGGGACGGGTGGGGGAGCAGTACTTC
TRBV28	TRBJ1-4	few	.	CASRTRGSEKLFF	TGTGCCAGCAGGACCAGGGGCTCTGAAAAACTGTTTTTT
TRBV27	TRBJ2-7	many	.	CASSLKGRDYEQYF	TGTGCCAGCAGCCTAAAGGGTCGGGACTACGAGCAGTACTTC
TRBV12-3/TRBV12-4	TRBJ2-1	.	TRBD1	CASSLVSGQGWSNEQFF	TGTGCCAGCAGTTTAGTCTCCGGACAGGGTTGGAGCAATGAGCAGTTCTTC
TRBV4-3	TRBJ2-4	.	.	CASSHGTGTEQYF	TGCGCCAGCAGCCATGGCACCGGGACCGAACAGTACTTC
TRBV7-2	TRBJ2-7	many	TRBD1	CASSSDRTGNSYEQYF	TGTGCCAGCAGCTCCGACAGGACAGGGAACTCCTACGAGCAGTACTTC
TRBV28	TRBJ1-5	few	.	CASSRTGTMTPQHF	TGTGCCAGCAGTCGCACCGGGACGATGACGCCCCAGCATTTT
TRBV20-1	TRBJ2-2	.	TRBD2	CSARDVAGGSTGELFF	TGCAGTGCTAGGGATGTAGCGGGAGGGTCGACCGGGGAGCTGTTTTTT
TRBV6-5	TRBJ1-4	.	TRBD1	CASSPGTENEKLFF	TGTGCCAGCAGTCCCGGGACAGAGAATGAAAAACTGTTTTTT
TRBV4-2	TRBJ2-1	many	.	CASSQNSRDARPGEQFF	TGTGCCAGCAGCCAAAACAGTCGGGACGCCCGGCCAGGGGAGCAGTTCTTC
TRBV20-1	TRBJ1-1	.	.	CSARAGGGTEAFF	TGCAGTGCTAGAGCCGGGGGGGGCACTGAAGCTTTCTTT
TRBV7-2	TRBJ2-7	.	TRBD1	CASSSQGQGLLYEQYF	TGTGCCAGCAGCTCCCAGGGACAGGGGTTACTCTACGAGCAGTACTTC
TRBV7-9	TRBJ2-1	few	TRBD1	CASSLDQGAANNEQFF	TGTGCCAGCAGCTTAGATCAGGGGGCAGCAAACAATGAGCAGTTCTTC
TRBV6-2/TRBV6-3	TRBJ2-2	many	.	CGMGGELFF	TGCGGTATGGGCGGGGAGCTGTTTTTT